This TCR beta chain was sequenced for a study of blood T cell repertoires in COVID-19 (TCRdb year 2020). As for the study more broadly: The collaborator samples originated in the United States, Italy and Spain and spanned the acute and convalescent phases of COVID-19. The prospective study material was composed of cDNA or gDNA derived from T cells, B-cell-depleted T cells, or PBMCs. The dataset comprised deeply sampled blood TCRbeta repertoires from subjects exposed to, actively infected with, or recovered from COVID-19. The repertoires were released in a freely available public database intended as a resource for research on the immune response to SARS-CoV-2. The samples were drawn from the first 160 participants of the ongoing ImmuneRACE study and from 1,254 subjects provided by 6 global collaborators. A de-identified subject ID, COVID-19 status, age in years and sex were almost always included in the sample metadata. Where available, HLA class I and class II types were obtained from metadata supplied by the sample provider rather than from assay-based typing. General conclusions and limits of the study: How much clinical and demographic metadata was included differed by source and by participant, and the metadata was provided uncurated.

Comment on this clone: What this receptor recognizes is not known. Within one base of it there is no much larger clone, and no base qualities were kept.

The immunoSEQ Assay, a bias-controlled multiplex PCR, was used to amplify TCRbeta CDR3 regions from genomic DNA. The authors processed their data as follows. Nucleated cell counts per sample were estimated from amplification of reference gene primers within the assay. To quantify the absolute abundance of each unique TCRbeta CDR3 rearrangement, sequence reads were collapsed and filtered. For each sample, productive Simpson clonality was calculated by taking the square root of Simpson's diversity index across productive rearrangements. Drawn from immuneACCESS, this table holds only the in-frame rearrangements with V and J called that TCRdb kept. Clones are partly lost; checked studies trace under half to an unresolved V gene and leave the rest unexplained. D and trimming were read from the DNA, whereas the V and J calls and clone size are those reported in that table. The sample profile shows 180,000 or so clones; about 85% of them were found once. The ten largest clones represent 1% to 1.5% of the sample.

Samples from volunteer blood donors who had recovered from COVID-19 were contributed by a second Seattle source. The collaborating institutions used their own protocols to collect whole blood in K2EDTA tubes. For TCRbeta analysis, collaborator samples were shipped as frozen whole blood, as isolated PBMCs, or as DNA extracted from either sample type. V sheds 10 bases and J sheds 9 bases, leaving 13 bases between their ends. Measured from the cysteine to the phenylalanine, the CDR3 is 11 residues long. Here the CDR3 DNA is all that survives: 33 bases in frame from base 1. The germline V gene sets CDR1 to SNHLY and CDR2 to FYNNEI.

Recombination connected TRBV2 to TRBJ2-1; no D gene call is confident. The source material was peripheral blood. This TCR came from a man between 60 and 70 years old who had recovered from COVID-19. The nucleotide sequence reads TGTGCCACTAAAAATGGGCCTGAGCAGTTCTTC. Translated, this is CATKNGPEQFF.